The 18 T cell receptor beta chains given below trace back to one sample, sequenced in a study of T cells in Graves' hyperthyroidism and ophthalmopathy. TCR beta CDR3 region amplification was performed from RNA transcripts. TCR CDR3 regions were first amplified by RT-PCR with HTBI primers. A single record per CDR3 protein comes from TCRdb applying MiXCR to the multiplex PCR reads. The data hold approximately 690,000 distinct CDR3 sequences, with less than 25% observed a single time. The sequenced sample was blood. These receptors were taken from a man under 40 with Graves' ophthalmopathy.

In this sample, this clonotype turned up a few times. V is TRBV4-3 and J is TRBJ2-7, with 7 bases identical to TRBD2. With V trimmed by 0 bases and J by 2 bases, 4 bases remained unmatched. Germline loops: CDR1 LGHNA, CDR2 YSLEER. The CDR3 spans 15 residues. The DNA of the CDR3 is TGCGCCAGCAGCCAAGAACCCGGACTAGCCTACGAGCAGTACTTC. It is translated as CASSQEPGLAYEQYF.

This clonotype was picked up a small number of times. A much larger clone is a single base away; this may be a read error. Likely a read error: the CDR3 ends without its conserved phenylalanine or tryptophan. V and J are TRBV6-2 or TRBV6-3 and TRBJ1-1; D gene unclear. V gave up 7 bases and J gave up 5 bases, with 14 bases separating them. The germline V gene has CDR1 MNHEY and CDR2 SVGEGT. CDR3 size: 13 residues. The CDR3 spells CASTYRTATEAFL. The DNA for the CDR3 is TGTGCCAGCACTTATCGGACGGCTACTGAAGCTTTCCTT.

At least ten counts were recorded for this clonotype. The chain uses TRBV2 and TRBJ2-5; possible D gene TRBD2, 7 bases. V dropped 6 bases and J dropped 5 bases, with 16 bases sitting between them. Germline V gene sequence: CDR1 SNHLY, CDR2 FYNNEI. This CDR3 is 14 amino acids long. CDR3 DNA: TGTGCCAGCAGATTTGGGGGGGCTAGCGAGACCCAGTACTTC. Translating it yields CASRFGGASETQYF.

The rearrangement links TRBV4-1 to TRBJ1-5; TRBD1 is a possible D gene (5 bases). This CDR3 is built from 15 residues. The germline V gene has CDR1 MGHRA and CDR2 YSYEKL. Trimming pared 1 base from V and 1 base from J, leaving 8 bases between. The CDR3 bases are TGCGCCAGCAGCCAAGGGGGGAAAAGCAATCAGCCCCAGCATTTT. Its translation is CASSQGGKSNQPQHF.

The CDR3 here is CASTSGTAAKNIQYF. CDR3 sequence (DNA): TGCGCCAGCACCTCTGGGACTGCAGCTAAAAACATTCAGTACTTC. The chain is built from TRBV10-2 and TRBJ2-4; D is possibly TRBD2 (6 bases). Germline V CDR1 and CDR2: WSHSY, SAAADI. Trimming removed 7 bases from V and 4 bases from J, with 17 bases in between. This CDR3 region has 15 residues.

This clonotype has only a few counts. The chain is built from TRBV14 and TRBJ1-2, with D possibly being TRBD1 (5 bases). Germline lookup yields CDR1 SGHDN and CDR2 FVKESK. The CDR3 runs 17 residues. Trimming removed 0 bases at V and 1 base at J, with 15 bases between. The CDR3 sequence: CASSQDGDRTNNYGYTF. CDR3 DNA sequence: TGTGCCAGCAGCCAAGATGGGGACCGAACAAATAACTATGGCTACACCTTC.

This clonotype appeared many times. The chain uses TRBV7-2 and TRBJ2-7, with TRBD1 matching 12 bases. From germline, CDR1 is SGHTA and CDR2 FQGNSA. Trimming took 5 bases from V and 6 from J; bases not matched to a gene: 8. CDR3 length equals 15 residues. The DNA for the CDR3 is TGTGCCAGCAGCCCTGGGACAGGGGGCATCGGCGAGCAGTACTTC. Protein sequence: CASSPGTGGIGEQYF.

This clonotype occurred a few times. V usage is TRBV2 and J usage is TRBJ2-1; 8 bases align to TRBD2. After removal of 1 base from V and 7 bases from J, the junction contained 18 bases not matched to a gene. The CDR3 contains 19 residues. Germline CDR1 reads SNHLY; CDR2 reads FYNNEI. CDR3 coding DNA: TGTGCCAGCAGTGAAGAGTGGTCCCGGGAGGGCCTTGTGGGTAATGAGCAGTTCTTC. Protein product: CASSEEWSREGLVGNEQFF.

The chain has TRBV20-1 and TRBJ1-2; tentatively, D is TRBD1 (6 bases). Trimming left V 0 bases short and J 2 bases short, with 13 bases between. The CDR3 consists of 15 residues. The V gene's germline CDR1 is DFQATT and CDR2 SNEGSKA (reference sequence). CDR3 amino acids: CSARDLHRDNYGYTF. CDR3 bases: TGCAGTGCTAGAGATCTCCACAGGGACAACTATGGCTACACCTTC.

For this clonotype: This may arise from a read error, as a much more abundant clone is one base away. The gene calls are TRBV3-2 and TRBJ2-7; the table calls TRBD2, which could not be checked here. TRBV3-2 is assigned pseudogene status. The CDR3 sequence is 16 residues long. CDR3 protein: CASSQGRREGPCEQYF. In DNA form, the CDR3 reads TGTGCCAGCAGCCAAGGTAGGCGGGAGGGACCTTGCGAGCAGTACTTC.

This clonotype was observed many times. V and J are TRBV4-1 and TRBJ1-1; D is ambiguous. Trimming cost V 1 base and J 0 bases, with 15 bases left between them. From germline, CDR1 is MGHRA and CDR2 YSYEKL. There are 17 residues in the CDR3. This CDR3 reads CASSQGGLAAMNTEAFF. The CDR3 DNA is TGCGCCAGCAGCCAAGGAGGCTTGGCAGCCATGAACACTGAAGCTTTCTTT.

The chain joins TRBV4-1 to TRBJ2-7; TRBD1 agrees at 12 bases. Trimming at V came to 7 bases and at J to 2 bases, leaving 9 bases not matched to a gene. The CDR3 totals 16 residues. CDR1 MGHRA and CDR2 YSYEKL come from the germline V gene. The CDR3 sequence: CASTRDRGQGAYEQYF. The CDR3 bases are TGCGCCAGCACCCGGGACAGGGGGCAAGGGGCCTACGAGCAGTACTTC.

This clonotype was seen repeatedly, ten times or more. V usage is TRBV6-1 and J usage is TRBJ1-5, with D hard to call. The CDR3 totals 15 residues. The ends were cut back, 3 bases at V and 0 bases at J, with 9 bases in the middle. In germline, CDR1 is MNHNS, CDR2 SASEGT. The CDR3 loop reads CASSDLNYSNQPQHF. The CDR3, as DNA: TGTGCCAGCAGTGATTTAAACTATAGCAATCAGCCCCAGCATTTT.

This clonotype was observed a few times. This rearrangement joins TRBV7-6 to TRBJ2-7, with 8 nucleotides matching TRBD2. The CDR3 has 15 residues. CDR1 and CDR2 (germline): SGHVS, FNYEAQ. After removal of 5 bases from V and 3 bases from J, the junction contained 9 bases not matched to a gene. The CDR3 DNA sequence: TGTGCCAGCAGCCACACTAGCGGCAAATACTACGAGCAGTACTTC. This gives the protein CASSHTSGKYYEQYF.

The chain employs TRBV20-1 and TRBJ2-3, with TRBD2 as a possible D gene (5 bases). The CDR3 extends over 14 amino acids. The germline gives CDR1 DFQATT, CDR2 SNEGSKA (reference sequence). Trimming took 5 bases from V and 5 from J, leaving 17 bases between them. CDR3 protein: CSADPERSEDTQYF. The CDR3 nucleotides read TGCAGTGCTGACCCCGAGCGGTCGGAAGATACGCAGTATTTT.

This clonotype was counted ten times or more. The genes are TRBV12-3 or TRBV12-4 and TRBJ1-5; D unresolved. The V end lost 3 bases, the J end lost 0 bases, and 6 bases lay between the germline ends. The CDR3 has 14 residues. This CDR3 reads CASSFKDSNQPQHF. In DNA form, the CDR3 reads TGTGCCAGCAGTTTTAAGGATAGCAATCAGCCCCAGCATTTT.

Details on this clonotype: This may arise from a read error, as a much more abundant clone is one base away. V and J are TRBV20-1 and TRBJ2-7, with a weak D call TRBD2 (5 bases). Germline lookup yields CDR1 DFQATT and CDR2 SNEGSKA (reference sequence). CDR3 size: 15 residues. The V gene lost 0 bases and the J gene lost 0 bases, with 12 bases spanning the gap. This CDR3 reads CSARDIEGFSYEQYF. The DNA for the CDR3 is TGCAGTGCTAGAGATATAGAGGGATTCTCCTACGAGCAGTACTTC.

CDR3 sequence: CASNPAGRPQHF. CDR3 DNA: TGTGCCAGCAACCCAGCAGGTCGCCCCCAGCATTTT. The gene calls are TRBV6-1 and TRBJ1-5; D uncertain. V lost 7 bases, J lost 10 bases, and 14 bases lay in between. Looked up from germline, CDR1 is MNHNS and CDR2 is SASEGT. This CDR3 has 12 amino acids.